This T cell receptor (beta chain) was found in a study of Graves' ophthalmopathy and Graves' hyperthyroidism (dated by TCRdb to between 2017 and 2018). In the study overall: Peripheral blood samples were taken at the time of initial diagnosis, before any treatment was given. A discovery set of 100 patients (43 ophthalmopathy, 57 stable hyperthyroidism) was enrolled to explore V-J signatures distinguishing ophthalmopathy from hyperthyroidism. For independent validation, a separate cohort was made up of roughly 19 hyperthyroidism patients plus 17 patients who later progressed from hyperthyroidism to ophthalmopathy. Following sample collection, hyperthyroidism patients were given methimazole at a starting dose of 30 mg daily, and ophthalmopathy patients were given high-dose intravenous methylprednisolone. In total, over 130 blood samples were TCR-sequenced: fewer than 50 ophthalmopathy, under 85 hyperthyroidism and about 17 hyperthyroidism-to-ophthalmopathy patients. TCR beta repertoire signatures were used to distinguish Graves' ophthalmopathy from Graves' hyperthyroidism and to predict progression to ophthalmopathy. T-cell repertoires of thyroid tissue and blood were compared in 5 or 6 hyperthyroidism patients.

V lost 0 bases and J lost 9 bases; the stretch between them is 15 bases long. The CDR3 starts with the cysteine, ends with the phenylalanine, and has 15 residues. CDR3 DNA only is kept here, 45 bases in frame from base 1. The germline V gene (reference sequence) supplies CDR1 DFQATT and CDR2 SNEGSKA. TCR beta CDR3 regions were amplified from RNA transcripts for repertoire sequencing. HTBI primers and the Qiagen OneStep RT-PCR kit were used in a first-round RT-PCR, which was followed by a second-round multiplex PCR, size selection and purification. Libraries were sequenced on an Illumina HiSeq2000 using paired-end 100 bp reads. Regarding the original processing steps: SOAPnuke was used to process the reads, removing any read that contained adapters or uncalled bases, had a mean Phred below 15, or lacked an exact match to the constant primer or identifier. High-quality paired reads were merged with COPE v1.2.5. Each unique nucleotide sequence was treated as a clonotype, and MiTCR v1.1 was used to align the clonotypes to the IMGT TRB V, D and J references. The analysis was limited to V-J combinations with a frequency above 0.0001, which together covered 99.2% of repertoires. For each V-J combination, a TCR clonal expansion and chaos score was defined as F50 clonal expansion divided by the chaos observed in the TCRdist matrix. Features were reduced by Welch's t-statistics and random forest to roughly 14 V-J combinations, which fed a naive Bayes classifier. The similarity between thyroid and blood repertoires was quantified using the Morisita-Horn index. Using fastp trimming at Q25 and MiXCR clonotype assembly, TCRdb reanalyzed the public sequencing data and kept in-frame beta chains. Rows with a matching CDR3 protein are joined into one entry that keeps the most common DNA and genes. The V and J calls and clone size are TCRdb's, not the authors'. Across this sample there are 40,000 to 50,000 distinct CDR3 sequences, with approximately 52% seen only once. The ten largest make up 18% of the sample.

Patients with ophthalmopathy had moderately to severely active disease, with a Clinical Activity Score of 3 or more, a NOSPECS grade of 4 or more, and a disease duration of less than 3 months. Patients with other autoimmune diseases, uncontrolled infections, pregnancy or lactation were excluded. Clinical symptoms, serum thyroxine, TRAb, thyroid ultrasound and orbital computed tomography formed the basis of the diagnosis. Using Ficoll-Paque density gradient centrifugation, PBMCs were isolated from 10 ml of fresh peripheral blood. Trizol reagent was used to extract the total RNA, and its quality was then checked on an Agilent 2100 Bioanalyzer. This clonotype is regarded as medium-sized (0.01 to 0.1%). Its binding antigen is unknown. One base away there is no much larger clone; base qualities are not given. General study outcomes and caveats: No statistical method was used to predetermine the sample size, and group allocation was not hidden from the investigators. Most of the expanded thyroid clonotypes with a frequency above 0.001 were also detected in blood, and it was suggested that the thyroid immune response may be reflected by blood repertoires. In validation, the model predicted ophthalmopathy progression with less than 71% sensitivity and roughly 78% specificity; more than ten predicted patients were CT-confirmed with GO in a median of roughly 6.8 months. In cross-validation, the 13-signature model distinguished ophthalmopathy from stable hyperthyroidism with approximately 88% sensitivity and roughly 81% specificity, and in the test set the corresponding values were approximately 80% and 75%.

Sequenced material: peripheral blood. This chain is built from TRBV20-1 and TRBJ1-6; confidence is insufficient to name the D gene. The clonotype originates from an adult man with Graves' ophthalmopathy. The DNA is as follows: TGCAGTGCTAGAGATCCCCGGGATCTGCGTTCACCCCTCCACTTT. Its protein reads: CSARDPRDLRSPLHF.